Below are 10 T cell receptor beta chains sequenced from a single sample in a study of blood T cell repertoires in COVID-19. Generated by immunoSEQ multiplex PCR, the TCRdb table keeps only in-frame clones and is missing some. Of roughly 120,000 clones in the sample, roughly 85% were seen once. Sample: peripheral blood. The receptors stem from a woman of 80 years or more with COVID-19, enrolled during active disease.

This sequence joins TRBV7-9 and TRBJ1-4; 8 positions match TRBD1. V was pared by 6 bases and J by 7 bases, with 16 bases of the junction left unmatched. CDR1 and CDR2 (germline): SEHNR, FQNEAQ (reference sequence). This CDR3 has 17 residues. The CDR3 spells CASSPGQALFGAEKLFF. The CDR3 DNA sequence: TGTGCCAGCAGTCCGGGACAGGCTTTGTTTGGAGCTGAAAAACTGTTTTTT.

The chain uses TRBV19 and TRBJ2-5, with 13 positions matching TRBD2. The J segment lost 6 bases and the V segment lost 2 bases, leaving 3 bases of the junction unmatched. Germline V CDR1 and CDR2: LNHDA, SQIVND (reference sequence). The CDR3 is 15 amino acids. Written as DNA, the CDR3 is TGTGCCAGTAGTATAACTAGCGGGAGGGACAAGACCCAGTACTTC. Translated, it gives CASSITSGRDKTQYF.

The DNA of the CDR3 is TGTGCCAGCAGTTTACGAGGGTGGGCCAAAAACATTCAGTACTTC. Protein sequence: CASSLRGWAKNIQYF. This chain joins TRBV28 and TRBJ2-4, with D possibly being TRBD2 (5 bases). The CDR3 is made up of 15 amino acids. Germline CDR1 MDHEN, CDR2 SYDVKM. V was clipped by 2 bases and J by 1 base, with 9 bases between them.

The CDR3 DNA sequence: TGCGCCAGCAGCCAAGATTACAGGGCGGGAGATACGCAGTATTTT. Its protein is CASSQDYRAGDTQYF. V gene TRBV4-3 combines with J gene TRBJ2-3; D might be TRBD1 (6 bases). V lost 0 bases and J 5 bases, leaving 12 bases between the germline ends. The V gene's germline CDR1 is LGHNA and CDR2 YSLEER. The CDR3 spans 15 residues.

This clone was observed a few times. CDR3 bases: TGTGCCACAACACAGGCGTGGAGCTCCTACGAGCAGTACTTC. This translates into CATTQAWSSYEQYF. V gene TRBV19 combines with J gene TRBJ2-7, with D perhaps matching TRBD1 (5 bases). The ends were cut back, 10 bases at V and 0 bases at J, with 16 bases in the middle. The CDR3 length is 14 residues. The germline V gene has CDR1 LNHDA and CDR2 SQIVND (reference sequence).

The chain carries TRBV7-8 and TRBJ1-2; 8 bases agree with TRBD1. CDR1 is SGHVS and CDR2 is FQNEAQ in the germline V gene. This CDR3 has 16 residues. V lost 0 bases to trimming and J lost 2 bases; unmatched junction nucleotides: 5. The CDR3 nucleotides are TGTGCCAGCAGCTTAGCCCAGGGGGCTTTAAACTATGGCTACACCTTC. Amino acid sequence: CASSLAQGALNYGYTF.

This clone was detected a few times. The chain combines TRBV29-1 with TRBJ2-7, with D tentatively TRBD1 (6 bases). From germline, CDR1 is SQVTM and CDR2 ANQGSEA. Trimming cost V 5 bases and J 6 bases, with 11 bases left between them. The CDR3 has 11 amino acids. The CDR3 region has the DNA TGCAGCGTTCCTAGGGGGTTCGAGCAGTACTTC. Amino acid sequence: CSVPRGFEQYF.

The V and J genes are TRBV6-1 and TRBJ2-7; TRBD2 might be the D (6 bases). CDR3 length equals 15 residues. Trimming cost V 2 bases and J 5 bases, with 16 bases left between them. Germline values: CDR1 MNHNS, CDR2 SASEGT. The CDR3 reads CASSEQSGRYDEQYF. Written as DNA, the CDR3 is TGTGCCAGCAGTGAACAATCTGGGAGGTACGACGAGCAGTACTTC.

This clone is a singleton in its sample. V is TRBV6-6 and J is TRBJ2-7; maybe TRBD1 (6 bases). Trimming stripped 7 bases from V and 2 bases from J, with 24 bases between. Germline V CDR1 and CDR2: MNHNY, SVGAGI (reference sequence). This CDR3 contains 17 residues. CDR3 sequence reads: CASTQSHFGGSTYEQYF. Written as DNA, the CDR3 is TGTGCCAGCACTCAATCCCATTTTGGGGGCTCGACCTACGAGCAGTACTTC.

The chain employs TRBV9 and TRBJ2-3, with 7 bases lining up with TRBD2. Germline-derived CDR1 and CDR2 are SGDLS and YYNGEE. Unmatched junction bases numbered 4, after V lost 0 bases and J lost 3 bases. This CDR3 spans 15 amino acids. CDR3 loop: CASSVAGGGTDTQYF. DNA of the CDR3: TGTGCCAGCAGCGTAGCGGGAGGAGGGACAGATACGCAGTATTTT.